Sequencing of this TCR beta chain was carried out in a study of blood T cells in healthy people across ages. Study-wide context: There was about one barcoded beta molecule captured by template switching per two T cells. Study-wide results and caveats: No one knew whether donors had CMV, which possibly confounded expanded clonotype changes. Diversity of TCR beta per million T cells declined in a roughly linear way with age.

This clonotype was seen a handful of times. The antigen is undetermined. Through a sample-barcoded 5' primer and a J-beta primer mix, a second PCR was run for roughly 7 to 11 cycles. TCRdb fed the 5' RACE reads into MiXCR, producing one record per CDR3 protein. The data contain about 900,000 distinct CDR3 sequences, roughly 60% of them singletons. CDR1 SEHNR and CDR2 FQNEAQ come from the germline V gene (reference sequence). The CDR3 loop spans 13 amino acids. Trimming took 1 base from V and 4 from J, leaving 5 bases between them. This receptor was identified in a young man in good health. The material sequenced was blood. The genes are TRBV7-9 and TRBJ1-3, with unresolved D. The CDR3: CASSLEVGNTIYF. CDR3 sequence (DNA): TGTGCCAGCAGCTTAGAGGTCGGAAACACCATATATTTT.